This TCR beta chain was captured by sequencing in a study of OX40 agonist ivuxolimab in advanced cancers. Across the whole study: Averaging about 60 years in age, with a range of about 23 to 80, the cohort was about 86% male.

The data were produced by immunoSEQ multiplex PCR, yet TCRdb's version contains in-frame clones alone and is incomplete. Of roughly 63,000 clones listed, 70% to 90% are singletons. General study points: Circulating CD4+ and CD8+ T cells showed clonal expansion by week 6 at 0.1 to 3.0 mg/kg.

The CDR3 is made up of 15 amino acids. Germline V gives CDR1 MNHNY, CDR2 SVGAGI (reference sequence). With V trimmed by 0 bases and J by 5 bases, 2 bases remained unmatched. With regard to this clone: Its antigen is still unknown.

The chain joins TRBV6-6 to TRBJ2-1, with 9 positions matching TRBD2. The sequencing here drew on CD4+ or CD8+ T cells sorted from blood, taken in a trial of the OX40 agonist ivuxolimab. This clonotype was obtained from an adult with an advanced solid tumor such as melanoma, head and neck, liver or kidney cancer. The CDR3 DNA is TGTGCCAGCAGTTACTCCGCGGGAGGGGACAATGAGCAGTTCTTC. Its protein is CASSYSAGGDNEQFF.